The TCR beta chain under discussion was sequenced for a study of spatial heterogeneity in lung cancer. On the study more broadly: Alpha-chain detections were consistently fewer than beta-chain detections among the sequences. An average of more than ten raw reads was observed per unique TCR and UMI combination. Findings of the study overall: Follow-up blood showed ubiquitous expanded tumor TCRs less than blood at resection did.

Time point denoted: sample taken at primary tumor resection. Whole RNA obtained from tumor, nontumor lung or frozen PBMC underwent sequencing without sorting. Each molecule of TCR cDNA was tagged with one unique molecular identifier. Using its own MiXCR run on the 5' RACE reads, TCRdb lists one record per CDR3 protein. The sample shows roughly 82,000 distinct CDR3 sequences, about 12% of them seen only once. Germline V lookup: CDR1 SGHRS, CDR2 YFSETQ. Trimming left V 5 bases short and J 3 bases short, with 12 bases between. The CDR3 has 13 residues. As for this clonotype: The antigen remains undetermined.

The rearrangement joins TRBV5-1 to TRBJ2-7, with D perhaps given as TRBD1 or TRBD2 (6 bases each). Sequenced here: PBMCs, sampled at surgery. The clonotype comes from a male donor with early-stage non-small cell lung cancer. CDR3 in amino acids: CASSEGGLYEQYF. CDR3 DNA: TGCGCCAGCAGTGAAGGGGGACTCTACGAGCAGTACTTC. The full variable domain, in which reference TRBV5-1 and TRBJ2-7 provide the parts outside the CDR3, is KAGVTQTPRYLIKTRGQQVTLSCSPISGHRSVSWYQQTPGQGLQFLFEYFSETQRNKGNFPGRFSGRQFSNSRSEMNVSTLELGDSALYLCASSEGGLYEQYFGPGTRLTVT.